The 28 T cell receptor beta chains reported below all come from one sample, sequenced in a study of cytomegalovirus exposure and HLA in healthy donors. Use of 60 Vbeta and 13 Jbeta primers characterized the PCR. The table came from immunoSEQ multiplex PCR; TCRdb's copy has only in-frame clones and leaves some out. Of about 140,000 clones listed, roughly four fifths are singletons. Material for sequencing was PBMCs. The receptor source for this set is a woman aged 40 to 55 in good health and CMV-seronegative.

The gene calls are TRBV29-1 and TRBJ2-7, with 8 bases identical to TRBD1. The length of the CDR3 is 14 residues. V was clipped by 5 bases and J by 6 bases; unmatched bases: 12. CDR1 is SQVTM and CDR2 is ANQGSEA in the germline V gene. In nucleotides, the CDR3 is TGCAGCGTTAAAGGATTGGACAGGGAACGCGAGCAGTACTTC. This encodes CSVKGLDREREQYF.

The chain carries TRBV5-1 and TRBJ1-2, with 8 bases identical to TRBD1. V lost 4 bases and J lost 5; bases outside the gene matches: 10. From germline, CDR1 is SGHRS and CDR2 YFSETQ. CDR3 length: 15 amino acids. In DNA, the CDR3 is TGCGCCAGCAGCCGAAACGGACAGGGAAGGTATGGCTACACCTTC. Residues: CASSRNGQGRYGYTF.

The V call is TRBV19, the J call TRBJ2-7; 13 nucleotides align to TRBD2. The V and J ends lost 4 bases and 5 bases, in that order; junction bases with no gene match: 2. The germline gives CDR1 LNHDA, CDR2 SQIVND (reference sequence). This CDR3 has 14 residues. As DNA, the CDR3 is TGTGCCAGTAGTACGGGACTAGCGGGGAACGAGCAGTACTTC. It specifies CASSTGLAGNEQYF.

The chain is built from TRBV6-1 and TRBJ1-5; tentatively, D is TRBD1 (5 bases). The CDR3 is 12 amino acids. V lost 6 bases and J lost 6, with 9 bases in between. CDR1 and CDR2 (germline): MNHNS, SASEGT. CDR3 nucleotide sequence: TGTGCCAGCAGGACAGCGGGTCAGCCCCAGCATTTT. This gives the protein CASRTAGQPQHF.

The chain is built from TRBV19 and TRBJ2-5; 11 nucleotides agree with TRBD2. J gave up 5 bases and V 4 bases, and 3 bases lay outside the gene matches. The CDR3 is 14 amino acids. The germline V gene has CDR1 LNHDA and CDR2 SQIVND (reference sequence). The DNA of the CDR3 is TGTGCCAGTAGTACCAGGACTAGCGGGGAGACCCAGTACTTC. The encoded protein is CASSTRTSGETQYF.

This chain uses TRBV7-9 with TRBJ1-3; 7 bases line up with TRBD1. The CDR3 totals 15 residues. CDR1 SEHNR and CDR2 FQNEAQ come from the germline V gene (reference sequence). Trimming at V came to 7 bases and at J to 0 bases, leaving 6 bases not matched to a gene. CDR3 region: CASTPTGTSGNTIYF. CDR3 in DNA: TGTGCCAGCACCCCGACAGGGACCTCTGGAAACACCATATATTTT. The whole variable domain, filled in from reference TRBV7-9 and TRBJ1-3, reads DTGVSQNPRHKITKRGQNVTFRCDPISEHNRLYWYRQTLGQGPEFLTYFQNEAQLEKSRLLSDRFSAERPKGSFSTLEIQRTEQGDSAMYLCASTPTGTSGNTIYFGEGSWLTVV.

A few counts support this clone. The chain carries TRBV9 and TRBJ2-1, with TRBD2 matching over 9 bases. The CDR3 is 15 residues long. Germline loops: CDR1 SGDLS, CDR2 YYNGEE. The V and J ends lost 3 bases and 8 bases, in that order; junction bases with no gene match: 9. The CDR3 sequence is CASSGGPSGVYEQFF. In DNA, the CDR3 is TGTGCCAGCAGCGGGGGGCCTAGCGGGGTCTATGAGCAGTTCTTC.

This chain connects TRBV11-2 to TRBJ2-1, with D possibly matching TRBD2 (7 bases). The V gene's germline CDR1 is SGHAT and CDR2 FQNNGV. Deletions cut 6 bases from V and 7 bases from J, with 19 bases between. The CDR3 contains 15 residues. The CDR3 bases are TGTGCCAGCAGGTGGAGGGGCGGGGGCCAAAATGAGCAGTTCTTC. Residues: CASRWRGGGQNEQFF.

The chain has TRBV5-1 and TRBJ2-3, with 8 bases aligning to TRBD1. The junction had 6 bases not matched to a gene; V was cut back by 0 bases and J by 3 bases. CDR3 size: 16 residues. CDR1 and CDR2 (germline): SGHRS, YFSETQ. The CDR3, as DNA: TGCGCCAGCAGCTTGGCCCCAGGACAGGGTACAGATACGCAGTATTTT. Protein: CASSLAPGQGTDTQYF.

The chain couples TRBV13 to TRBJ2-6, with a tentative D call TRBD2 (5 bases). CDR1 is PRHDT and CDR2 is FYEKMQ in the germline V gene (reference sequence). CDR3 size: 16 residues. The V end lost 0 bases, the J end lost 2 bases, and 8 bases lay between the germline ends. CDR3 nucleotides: TGTGCCAGCAGCTTAGGATCCGGGACTGGGGCCAACGTCCTGACTTTC. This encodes CASSLGSGTGANVLTF.

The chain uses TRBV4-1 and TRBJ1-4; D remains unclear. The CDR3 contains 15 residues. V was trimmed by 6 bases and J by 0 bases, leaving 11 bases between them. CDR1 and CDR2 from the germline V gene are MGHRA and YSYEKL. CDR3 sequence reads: CASRQPSSTNEKLFF. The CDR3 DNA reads TGCGCCAGCAGACAACCTAGCTCAACTAATGAAAAACTGTTTTTT.

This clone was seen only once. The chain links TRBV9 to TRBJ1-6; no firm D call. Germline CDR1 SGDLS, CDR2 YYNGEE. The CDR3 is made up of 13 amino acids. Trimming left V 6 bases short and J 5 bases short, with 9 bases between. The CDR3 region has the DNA TGTGCCAGCACGGACGGGAATAATTCACCCCTCCACTTT. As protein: CASTDGNNSPLHF.

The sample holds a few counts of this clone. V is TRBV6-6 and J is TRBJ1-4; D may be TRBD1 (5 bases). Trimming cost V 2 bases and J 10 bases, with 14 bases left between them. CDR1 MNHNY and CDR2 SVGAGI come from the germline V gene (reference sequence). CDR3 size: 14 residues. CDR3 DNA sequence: TGTGCCAGCAGTTACGACCGTCAGGGTGGAAAACTGTTTTTT. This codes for CASSYDRQGGKLFF.

CDR3 residues: CASSEVPGADTQYF. CDR3 coding DNA: TGTGCCAGCAGTGAGGTTCCGGGGGCAGATACGCAGTATTTT. V and J are TRBV6-1 and TRBJ2-3, with D possibly TRBD2 on 6 matching bases. The V end was cut by 3 bases, the J end by 4 bases, with 11 bases between. Germline V gene data show CDR1 as MNHNS and CDR2 as SASEGT. This CDR3 is 14 amino acids long.

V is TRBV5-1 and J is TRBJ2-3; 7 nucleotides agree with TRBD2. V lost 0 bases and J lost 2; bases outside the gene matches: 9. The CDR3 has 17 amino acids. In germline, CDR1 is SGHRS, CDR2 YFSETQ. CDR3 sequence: CASSLAPRGGPTDTQYF. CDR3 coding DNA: TGCGCCAGCAGCTTGGCCCCGCGCGGGGGACCCACAGATACGCAGTATTTT.

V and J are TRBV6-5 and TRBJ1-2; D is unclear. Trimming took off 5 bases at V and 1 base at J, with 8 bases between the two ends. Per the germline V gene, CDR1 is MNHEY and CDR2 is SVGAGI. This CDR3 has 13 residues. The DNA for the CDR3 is TGTGCCAGCAGTAGAGATGATAACTATGGCTACACCTTC. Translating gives CASSRDDNYGYTF.

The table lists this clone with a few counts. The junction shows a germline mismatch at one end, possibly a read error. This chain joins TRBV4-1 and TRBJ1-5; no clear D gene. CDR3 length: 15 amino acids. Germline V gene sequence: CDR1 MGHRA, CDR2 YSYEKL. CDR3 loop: CASSQEEAGNQPQHF. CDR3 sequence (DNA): TGTGCCAGCAGCCAAGAGGAGGCAGGTAATCAGCCCCAGCATTTT.

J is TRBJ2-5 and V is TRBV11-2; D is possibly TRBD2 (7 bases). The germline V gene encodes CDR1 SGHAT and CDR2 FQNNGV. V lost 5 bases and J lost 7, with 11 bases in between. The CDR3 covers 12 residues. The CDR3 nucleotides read TGTGCCAGCAGCCCCGGGGGGCTGACCCAGTACTTC. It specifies CASSPGGLTQYF.

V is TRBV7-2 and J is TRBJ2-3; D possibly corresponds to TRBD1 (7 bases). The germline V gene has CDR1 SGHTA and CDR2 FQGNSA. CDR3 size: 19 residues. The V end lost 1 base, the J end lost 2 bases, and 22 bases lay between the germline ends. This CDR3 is CASSLGLGGARGYTDTQYF. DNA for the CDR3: TGTGCCAGCAGCTTAGGGCTAGGAGGGGCCAGGGGGTACACAGATACGCAGTATTTT.

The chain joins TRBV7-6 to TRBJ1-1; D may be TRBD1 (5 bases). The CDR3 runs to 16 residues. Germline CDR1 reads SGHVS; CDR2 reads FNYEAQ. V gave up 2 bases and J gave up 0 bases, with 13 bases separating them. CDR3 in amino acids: CASSLSPGKMNTEAFF. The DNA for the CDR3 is TGTGCCAGCAGCTTATCCCCAGGGAAGATGAACACTGAAGCTTTCTTT.

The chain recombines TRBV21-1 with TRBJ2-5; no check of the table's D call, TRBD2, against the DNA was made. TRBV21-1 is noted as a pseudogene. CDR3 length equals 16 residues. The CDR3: CASSKCVPLLAGGQYF. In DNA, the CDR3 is TGTGCCAGCAGCAAATGCGTCCCCCTCCTAGCGGGGGGCCAGTACTTC.

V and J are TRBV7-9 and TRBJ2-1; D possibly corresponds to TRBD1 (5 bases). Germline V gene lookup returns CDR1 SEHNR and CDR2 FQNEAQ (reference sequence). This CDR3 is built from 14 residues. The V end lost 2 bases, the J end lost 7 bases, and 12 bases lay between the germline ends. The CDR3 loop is CASSLKNRRNEQFF. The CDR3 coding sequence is TGTGCCAGCAGCTTAAAGAACAGGAGAAATGAGCAGTTCTTC. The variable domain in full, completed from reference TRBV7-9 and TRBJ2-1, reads DTGVSQNPRHKITKRGQNVTFRCDPISEHNRLYWYRQTLGQGPEFLTYFQNEAQLEKSRLLSDRFSAERPKGSFSTLEIQRTEQGDSAMYLCASSLKNRRNEQFFGPGTRLTVL.

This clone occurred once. The CDR3 here is CASSAQENTEAFF. In DNA form, the CDR3 reads TGCGCCAGCAGCGCACAAGAGAACACTGAAGCTTTCTTT. V is TRBV10-2 and J is TRBJ1-1; D is ambiguous. CDR3 length: 13 amino acids. V was clipped by 6 bases and J by 1 base, with 9 bases between them. From germline, CDR1 is WSHSY and CDR2 SAAADI.

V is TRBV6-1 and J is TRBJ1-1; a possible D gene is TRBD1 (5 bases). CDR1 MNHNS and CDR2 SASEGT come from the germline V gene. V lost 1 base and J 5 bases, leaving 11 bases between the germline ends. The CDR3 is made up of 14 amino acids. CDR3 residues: CASSEGPGGTEAFF. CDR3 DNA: TGTGCCAGCAGTGAAGGGCCCGGGGGGACTGAAGCTTTCTTT.

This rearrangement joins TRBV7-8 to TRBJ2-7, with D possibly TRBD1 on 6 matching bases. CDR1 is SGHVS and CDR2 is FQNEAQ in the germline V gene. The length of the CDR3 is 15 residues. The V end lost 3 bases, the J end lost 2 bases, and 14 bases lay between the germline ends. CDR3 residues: CASSFESRGAYEQYF. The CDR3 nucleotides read TGTGCCAGCAGCTTTGAATCCAGGGGAGCCTACGAGCAGTACTTC.

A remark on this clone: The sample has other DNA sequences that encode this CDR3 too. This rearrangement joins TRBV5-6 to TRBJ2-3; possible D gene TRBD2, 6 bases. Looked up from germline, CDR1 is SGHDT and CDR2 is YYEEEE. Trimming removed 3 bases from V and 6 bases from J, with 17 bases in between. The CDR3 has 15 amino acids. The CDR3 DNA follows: TGTGCCAGCAGCTCGCCCGGAACTAGCATGGATACGCAGTATTTT. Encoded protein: CASSSPGTSMDTQYF.

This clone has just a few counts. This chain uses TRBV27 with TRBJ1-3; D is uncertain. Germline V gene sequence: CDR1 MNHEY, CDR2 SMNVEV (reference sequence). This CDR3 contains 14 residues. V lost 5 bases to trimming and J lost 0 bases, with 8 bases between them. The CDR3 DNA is TGTGCCAGCAGTGGACTTCGCTCTGGAAACACCATATATTTT. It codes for CASSGLRSGNTIYF.

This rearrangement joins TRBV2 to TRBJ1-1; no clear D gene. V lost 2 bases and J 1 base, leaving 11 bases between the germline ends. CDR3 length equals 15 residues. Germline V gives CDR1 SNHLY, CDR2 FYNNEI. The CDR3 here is CASSELTGRNTEAFF. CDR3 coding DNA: TGTGCCAGCAGTGAACTGACGGGGAGGAACACTGAAGCTTTCTTT.